The subject of this entry is one T cell receptor (beta chain). The source of the sample is a study of tumor-infiltrating lymphocytes in primary liver carcinoma. Trimming removed 0 bases from V and 7 bases from J; junction bases left unmatched: 7. This CDR3 has 15 residues. Germline V gives CDR1 SGHRS, CDR2 YFSETQ. It was from roughly 20-30 mg of unsorted bulk tissue that RNA and DNA were co-extracted. All patients had surgically resected primary liver carcinoma. From roughly 0.55 ug of total RNA, TCR beta-specific cDNA was reverse-transcribed using a constant-region primer. Three nested multiplex PCR rounds, a slightly modified ARM-PCR method, built the TCR beta libraries. The two initial PCR rounds, nine to eleven cycles each, used TRBV1-TRBV30 forward and C-beta reverse primers. TCRdb reanalysed the multiplex PCR reads using MiXCR and keeps one entry per CDR3 protein. The sample shows 100,000 or so distinct CDR3 sequences, about 67% of them seen only once.

This clonotype was sampled from an older woman with primary liver carcinoma and hepatitis B virus infection. The sequenced sample was liver tumor tissue from sampling region 2. Subset noted: tumor region T2, inferior pole. The rearrangement joins TRBV5-1 to TRBJ2-1; 7 positions agree with TRBD2. DNA of the CDR3: TGCGCCAGCAGCTTGGGGGCGGGAGCCTGGAATGAGCAGTTCTTC. Protein product: CASSLGAGAWNEQFF.